The rows below give T cell receptor beta chains drawn from one sample of a study of T cell responses to AZD1222 COVID-19 vaccine. The data were produced by immunoSEQ multiplex PCR, yet TCRdb's version contains in-frame clones alone and is incomplete. The sample contains around 84,000 clones, about 90% of which appear only once. The material was peripheral blood, obtained on day 0 of MenACWY control vaccination. The receptor source for this set is an adult in good health. Each CDR3 is given without its conserved first and last residue. The order of the fields is J gene, V gene, CDR3 protein.

TRBJ2-7 TRBV18 ASSPTGGAYEQY
TRBJ2-1 TRBV18 ASSPGTSGSNPYNEQF
TRBJ2-1 TRBV28 ASSSNPPSSYNEQF
TRBJ2-1 TRBV12-3/TRBV12-4 ASSRDLRREQF
TRBJ2-1 TRBV9 ASSEEVGPWDEQF
TRBJ2-3 TRBV3-1/TRBV3-2 ASSQEVPGGRGTDTQY
TRBJ2-3 TRBV19 ASSSRQDTQY
TRBJ2-7 TRBV18 ASSPLNGLAGGNEQY
TRBJ2-1 TRBV6-5 ASSTSGRGYEQF
TRBJ2-1 TRBV24-1 ATSDSTVGRSYNEQF
TRBJ1-1 TRBV19 ASTNAQGRVSTEAF
TRBJ2-1 TRBV19 ASSYKDSSSYNEQF
TRBJ2-2 TRBV7-9 ASSLGGGSNTGELF
TRBJ1-1 TRBV5-1 ASSQGQLNTEAF
TRBJ2-7 TRBV28 ASSDSGQGLYYEQY
TRBJ2-7 TRBV9 ASSVAHGYEQY
TRBJ2-3 TRBV6-2/TRBV6-3 ASSEETSYFITDTQY
TRBJ1-1 TRBV19 ASSSTEAF
TRBJ1-3 TRBV4-3 ASSSGSGSGNTIY
TRBJ2-5 TRBV27 ASRPAGGHSGTQY
TRBJ2-2 TRBV30 AWSVLAGSGELF
TRBJ2-3 TRBV20-1 SASPLVAGTTDTQY
TRBJ2-1 TRBV6-5 ASRGQGNSDEQF
TRBJ2-1 TRBV19 ASSINWGNEQF
TRBJ2-3 TRBV12-3/TRBV12-4 ASSLGRADTQY
TRBJ2-7 TRBV18 ASSPGAANEQY
TRBJ2-5 TRBV6-2/TRBV6-3 ASSWDPQRDRQGQETQY
TRBJ1-3 TRBV9 ASSVEGSSGNTIY
TRBJ2-1 TRBV11-3 ASSLDAGGAYNEQF
TRBJ1-4 TRBV6-5 ASGDQQGGDEKLF
TRBJ1-5 TRBV21-1 ASGRESNQPQH
TRBJ1-5 TRBV2 ASSSQSVDQPQH
TRBJ2-5 TRBV9 ASSVSPLSSETQY
TRBJ2-1 TRBV19 ASSIGGPQQF
TRBJ1-5 TRBV11-2 ASSRGDNSNQPQH
TRBJ1-6 TRBV28 ASKALESPLH